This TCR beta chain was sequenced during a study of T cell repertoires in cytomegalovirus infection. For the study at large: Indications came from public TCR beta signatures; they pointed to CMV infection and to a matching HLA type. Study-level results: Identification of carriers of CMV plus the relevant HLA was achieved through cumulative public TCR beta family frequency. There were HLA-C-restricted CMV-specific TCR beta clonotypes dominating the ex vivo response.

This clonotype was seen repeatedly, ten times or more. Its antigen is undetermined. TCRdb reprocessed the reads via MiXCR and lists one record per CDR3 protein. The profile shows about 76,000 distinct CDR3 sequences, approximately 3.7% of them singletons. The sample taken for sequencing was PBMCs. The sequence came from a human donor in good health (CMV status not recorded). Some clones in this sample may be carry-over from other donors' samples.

CDR3 sequence reads: CASSQLMIGTDTQYF. The DNA of the CDR3 is TGTGCCAGCAGCCAGCTGATGATAGGCACAGATACGCAGTATTTT. The chain combines TRBV28 with TRBJ2-3; D unclear. This CDR3 has 15 residues. Germline loops: CDR1 MDHEN, CDR2 SYDVKM. Trimming cost V 6 bases and J 1 base, with 14 bases left between them.